The 31 T cell receptor beta chains in this list originate from one sample, sequenced in a study of blood T cell repertoires in COVID-19. The table came from immunoSEQ multiplex PCR; TCRdb's copy has only in-frame clones and leaves some out. Here the sample spans 30,000 to 35,000 clones, 87% being singletons. Sequenced material: peripheral blood. These receptors all stem from a man older than 75 with active COVID-19.

The rearrangement joins TRBV11-2 to TRBJ2-1, with 9 bases matching TRBD1. This CDR3 has 19 amino acids. Unmatched junction bases numbered 15, after V lost 6 bases and J lost 0 bases. Germline V CDR1 and CDR2: SGHAT, FQNNGV. In DNA form, the CDR3 reads TGTGCCAGCAGGGTAAGGACAGGGGTGTCCCTTAGCTCCTACAATGAGCAGTTCTTC. As protein: CASRVRTGVSLSSYNEQFF.

The chain employs TRBV7-2 and TRBJ1-5; tentative D call: TRBD1 (6 bases). The CDR3 is 14 residues long. With 4 bases removed from V and 6 bases from J, the gap between germline ends came to 13 bases. The V gene's germline CDR1 is SGHTA and CDR2 FQGNSA. The CDR3 loop reads CASSSHSGAQPQHF. Written as DNA, the CDR3 is TGTGCCAGCAGCTCCCATTCAGGGGCTCAGCCCCAGCATTTT.

The chain uses TRBV18 and TRBJ2-5; 8 bases are shared with TRBD1. The length of the CDR3 is 17 residues. In germline, CDR1 is KGHSH, CDR2 LQKENI. J gave up 2 bases and V 2 bases, and 10 bases lay outside the gene matches. The CDR3 loop is CASSPSITGGLQETQYF. In DNA, the CDR3 is TGTGCCAGCTCACCATCGATTACAGGGGGATTACAAGAGACCCAGTACTTC.

This clone was counted only a few times. The V call is TRBV10-3, the J call TRBJ2-1, with 9 bases aligning to TRBD1. Germline V gene sequence: CDR1 ENHRY, CDR2 SYGVKD. The length of the CDR3 is 14 residues. V lost 7 bases, J lost 5 bases, and 6 bases stayed unmatched. The CDR3: CAIMGTGRNNEQFF. The CDR3 DNA is TGTGCCATCATGGGGACAGGGAGGAACAATGAGCAGTTCTTC.

The chain couples TRBV12-3 or TRBV12-4 to TRBJ1-4; D perhaps matches TRBD1 (5 bases). The CDR3 is made up of 12 amino acids. V was trimmed by 6 bases and J by 12 bases, leaving 14 bases between them. CDR3 DNA: TGTGCCAGCAGCTACGGGGGGGTCGAACTGTTTTTT. It translates to CASSYGGVELFF.

This clone was observed a single time. V is TRBV5-4 and J is TRBJ2-1, with 11 bases that match TRBD2. Germline V gene lookup returns CDR1 SGHNT and CDR2 YYREEE (reference sequence). The V and J ends lost 4 bases and 9 bases, in that order; junction bases with no gene match: 9. The CDR3 runs 15 residues. The CDR3 sequence: CASSVALAGATEQFF. CDR3 in DNA: TGTGCCAGCAGCGTGGCACTAGCGGGAGCAACTGAGCAGTTCTTC.

The chain recombines TRBV6-7 with TRBJ2-5; the match to TRBD1 covers 7 bases. TRBV6-7 is an ORF for which the function is uncertain. The CDR3 is made up of 11 amino acids. V was pared by 8 bases and J by 5 bases, with 2 bases of the junction left unmatched. CDR3 nucleotides: TGTGCCAGCCACAGGGGTGAGACCCAGTACTTC. It encodes CASHRGETQYF.

V gene TRBV6-2 or TRBV6-3 combines with J gene TRBJ1-5; TRBD1 is a possible D gene (6 bases). Germline CDR1 and CDR2: MNHEY and SVGEGT. Trimming took 4 bases from V and 0 from J, leaving 13 bases between them. The length of the CDR3 is 16 residues. This chain's CDR3 is CASSWRTDHSNQPQHF. CDR3 nucleotides: TGTGCCAGCAGTTGGAGGACAGATCATAGCAATCAGCCCCAGCATTTT.

The rearrangement joins TRBV20-1 to TRBJ1-6; D might be TRBD1 (6 bases). CDR3 length: 16 residues. Germline V gene sequence: CDR1 DFQATT, CDR2 SNEGSKA (reference sequence). V shed 3 bases and J shed 5 bases, with 17 bases lying between them. CDR3 residues: CSASHQGRADNSPLHF. DNA for the CDR3: TGCAGTGCTAGTCACCAGGGGCGAGCAGATAATTCACCCCTCCACTTT.

This clone was seen only once. The chain joins TRBV4-1 to TRBJ1-2; 7 bases fit TRBD1. The CDR3 spans 20 residues. V was pared by 5 bases and J by 4 bases, with 25 bases of the junction left unmatched. Germline V gene sequence: CDR1 MGHRA, CDR2 YSYEKL. CDR3 residues: CASSRQGYSETRFRGYGYTF. For the CDR3, the DNA is TGCGCCAGCAGCAGACAGGGCTATTCCGAGACTCGGTTTCGAGGCTATGGCTACACCTTC.

J is TRBJ2-5 and V is TRBV2; 10 nucleotides align to TRBD2. This CDR3 spans 16 amino acids. V trimming: 4 bases; J trimming: 3 bases; junction bases outside the gene matches: 8. CDR1 and CDR2 (germline): SNHLY, FYNNEI. CDR3 loop: CASSVASGRVKETQYF. Here the CDR3 DNA reads TGTGCCAGCAGTGTGGCTAGCGGGAGAGTGAAAGAGACCCAGTACTTC.

This clone is medium-sized in the sample. The chain is built from TRBV28 and TRBJ2-7; the match to TRBD2 covers 11 bases. After removal of 3 bases from V and 1 base from J, the junction contained 8 bases not matched to a gene. The CDR3 sequence is 17 residues long. Germline V gene lookup returns CDR1 MDHEN and CDR2 SYDVKM. CDR3 in amino acids: CASSFVLAGAGSYEQYF. In nucleotides, the CDR3 is TGTGCCAGCAGTTTTGTACTAGCGGGAGCCGGTTCCTACGAGCAGTACTTC.

The chain combines TRBV5-8 with TRBJ2-5, with TRBD2 identical over 11 bases. This CDR3 is 15 amino acids long. From germline, CDR1 is SGHTS and CDR2 YDEGEE. After removal of 2 bases from V and 1 base from J, the junction contained 1 base not matched to a gene. CDR3 in amino acids: CASSFSGRVQETQYF. The CDR3 region has the DNA TGTGCCAGCAGCTTTAGCGGGAGGGTCCAAGAGACCCAGTACTTC.

The chain employs TRBV7-2 and TRBJ2-1; 11 bases agree with TRBD2. The CDR3 is 17 amino acids. The germline V gene has CDR1 SGHTA and CDR2 FQGNSA. J gave up 9 bases and V 1 base, and 11 bases lay outside the gene matches. The CDR3 region has the DNA TGTGCCAGCAGCTTAGTGGTGGGACTAGCGGAGAGGGGTGAGCAGTTCTTC. Its protein product is CASSLVVGLAERGEQFF.

This clone was seen once. This rearrangement joins TRBV7-2 to TRBJ1-2; a possible D gene is TRBD1 (6 bases). The CDR3 runs to 15 residues. V was clipped by 2 bases and J by 7 bases, with 17 bases between them. Germline values: CDR1 SGHTA, CDR2 FQGNSA. Written as DNA, the CDR3 is TGTGCCAGCAGCTTAAGGGGACCAACAGGGTCTGGCTACACCTTC. Protein: CASSLRGPTGSGYTF.

The chain joins TRBV5-5 to TRBJ1-2; 8 bases map to TRBD1. This CDR3 contains 15 residues. V dropped 1 base and J dropped 4; count of bases not matched to a gene: 6. Per the germline V gene, CDR1 is SGHKS and CDR2 is YYEKEE (reference sequence). In DNA form, the CDR3 reads TGTGCCAGCAGCTTGCAGACAGGGGCCCCCTATGGCTACACCTTC. As protein: CASSLQTGAPYGYTF.

The rearrangement links TRBV20-1 to TRBJ2-2; TRBD2 is a possible D gene (6 bases). V gave up 3 bases and J gave up 3 bases, with 14 bases separating them. CDR3 size: 15 residues. Germline values: CDR1 DFQATT, CDR2 SNEGSKA (reference sequence). The DNA of the CDR3 is TGCAGTGCTAGTACGGCGGGGCCGGACACCGGGGAGCTGTTTTTT. Translation: CSASTAGPDTGELFF.

The chain links TRBV2 to TRBJ2-2; 9 nucleotides align to TRBD1. This CDR3 is 14 amino acids long. Looked up from germline, CDR1 is SNHLY and CDR2 is FYNNEI. Trimming at V came to 6 bases and at J to 6 bases, leaving 5 bases not matched to a gene. DNA for the CDR3: TGTGCCAGCAGGACAGGGGGAACTGCCGGGGAGCTGTTTTTT. Translating gives CASRTGGTAGELFF.

The chain recombines TRBV19 with TRBJ2-7; 7 positions match TRBD1. CDR3 length: 14 residues. CDR1 and CDR2 from the germline V gene are LNHDA and SQIVND (reference sequence). With V trimmed by 5 bases and J by 3 bases, 7 bases remained unmatched. Here the CDR3 reads CASSEGGVSYEQYF. For the CDR3, the DNA is TGTGCCAGTAGTGAAGGGGGCGTAAGCTACGAGCAGTACTTC.

This clone was observed once. The chain links TRBV5-1 to TRBJ2-6; TRBD1 agrees at 11 bases. The length of the CDR3 is 18 residues. Germline lookup yields CDR1 SGHRS and CDR2 YFSETQ. V lost 4 bases to trimming and J lost 0 bases; unmatched junction nucleotides: 6. CDR3: CASSPRTGGASGANVLTF. CDR3 nucleotides: TGCGCCAGCAGCCCCAGGACAGGGGGCGCCTCTGGGGCCAACGTCCTGACTTTC.

V usage is TRBV25-1 and J usage is TRBJ2-3; D is perhaps TRBD2 (6 bases). The CDR3 is made up of 14 amino acids. The V gene's germline CDR1 is MGHDK and CDR2 SYGVNS. V dropped 9 bases and J dropped 1 base, with 14 bases sitting between them. The CDR3 coding sequence is TGTGCCAGTGCCGGGACTCCAGGCACAGATACGCAGTATTTT. Translation: CASAGTPGTDTQYF.

The rearrangement links TRBV7-9 to TRBJ2-5, with 7 nucleotides matching TRBD2. Per the germline V gene, CDR1 is SEHNR and CDR2 is FQNEAQ (reference sequence). The CDR3 covers 16 residues. V gave up 5 bases and J gave up 4 bases; unmatched junction bases: 13. The CDR3 DNA reads as TGTGCCAGCAGCCCCAACAGCGGGGAGGAGGGAGAGACCCAGTACTTC. This translates into CASSPNSGEEGETQYF.

The V gene is TRBV15, the J gene TRBJ2-7; D possibly corresponds to TRBD2 (5 bases). Germline CDR1 LNHNV, CDR2 YYDKDF (reference sequence). V dropped 1 base and J dropped 4 bases, with 17 bases sitting between them. The CDR3 runs to 16 residues. The DNA for the CDR3 is TGTGCCACCAGCAGAGTAGAGGGCTCAAAGCGATACGAGCAGTACTTC. Its protein is CATSRVEGSKRYEQYF.

This clone is medium-sized by share. The genes are TRBV7-6 and TRBJ2-7; the match to TRBD1 covers 9 bases. This CDR3 region has 15 residues. CDR1 is SGHVS, CDR2 FNYEAQ, per germline. The trim removed 4 bases at V and 5 bases at J, leaving 9 bases unmatched. The CDR3 nucleotides are TGTGCCAGCAGCTCGGCCGGGACAGGGATGCACGAGCAGTACTTC. Translated: CASSSAGTGMHEQYF. Together with reference TRBV7-6 and TRBJ2-7, the CDR3 gives the full variable domain: GAGVSQSPRYKVTKRGQDVALRCDPISGHVSLYWYRQALGQGPEFLTYFNYEAQQDKSGLPNDRFSAERPEGSISTLTIQRTEQRDSAMYRCASSSAGTGMHEQYFGPGTRLTVT.

This clone was recorded a few times. The chain has TRBV5-1 and TRBJ2-7; no definite D call. Germline loops: CDR1 SGHRS, CDR2 YFSETQ. V gave up 1 base and J gave up 0 bases, with 11 bases separating them. CDR3 length: 15 amino acids. The CDR3 sequence: CASSLTVLSSYEQYF. CDR3 DNA sequence: TGCGCCAGCAGCTTGACAGTCCTGAGCTCCTACGAGCAGTACTTC. Looking up the rest from reference TRBV5-1 and TRBJ2-7 gives the full variable domain: KAGVTQTPRYLIKTRGQQVTLSCSPISGHRSVSWYQQTPGQGLQFLFEYFSETQRNKGNFPGRFSGRQFSNSRSEMNVSTLELGDSALYLCASSLTVLSSYEQYFGPGTRLTVT.

The V and J genes are TRBV6-1 and TRBJ2-5; TRBD2 aligns across 8 bases. The CDR3 contains 16 residues. Germline V gene data show CDR1 as MNHNS and CDR2 as SASEGT. V trimming: 4 bases; J trimming: 2 bases; junction bases outside the gene matches: 9. The CDR3 nucleotides are TGTGCCAGCAGTGCGCCCCTAGCGGGTCCACAAGAGACCCAGTACTTC. Its protein product is CASSAPLAGPQETQYF.

The rearrangement joins TRBV7-2 to TRBJ2-7; 10 positions match TRBD1. The CDR3 is made up of 14 amino acids. Unmatched junction bases numbered 5, after V lost 3 bases and J lost 6 bases. Germline CDR1 SGHTA, CDR2 FQGNSA. The CDR3 DNA is TGTGCCAGCAGCTTGGACAGGGGGTTAGTCGAGCAGTACTTC. Translated, it gives CASSLDRGLVEQYF.

The gene calls are TRBV24-1 and TRBJ1-1; no reliable D call. Trimming stripped 6 bases from V and 0 bases from J, with 10 bases between. CDR3 length: 14 residues. Germline V gene sequence: CDR1 KGHDR, CDR2 SFDVKD. CDR3 sequence reads: CATSRDEVNTEAFF. In DNA, the CDR3 is TGTGCCACCAGTCGGGATGAGGTGAACACTGAAGCTTTCTTT.

The chain employs TRBV6-5 and TRBJ2-7, with D perhaps TRBD2 (5 bases). V lost 0 bases to trimming and J lost 10 bases, with 10 bases between them. This CDR3 region has 12 residues. Germline V gives CDR1 MNHEY, CDR2 SVGAGI. The CDR3 spells CASSYSGGAQYF. The CDR3 region has the DNA TGTGCCAGCAGTTACTCCGGAGGCGCACAGTACTTC.

Written as DNA, the CDR3 is TGTGCCAGCAGTTACGGCGGGGGCTCCTACGAGCAGTACTTC. Its protein product is CASSYGGGSYEQYF. The chain joins TRBV6-2 or TRBV6-3 to TRBJ2-7; TRBD2 agrees at 7 bases. The germline V gene encodes CDR1 MNHEY and CDR2 SVGEGT. The CDR3 is 14 residues long. J gave up 0 bases and V 2 bases, and 1 base lay outside the gene matches.

This chain uses TRBV27 with TRBJ2-1; D may be TRBD2 (6 bases). The CDR3 extends over 15 amino acids. The V end was cut by 4 bases, the J end by 4 bases, with 14 bases between. CDR1 and CDR2 (germline): MNHEY, SMNVEV (reference sequence). The CDR3 DNA sequence: TGTGCCAGCAGTTACGGGAGCCCCCCATACAATGAGCAGTTCTTC. Translation: CASSYGSPPYNEQFF.